A selection of T cell receptor beta chains follows, all from one sample in a study of cytotoxic CD8 clonotypes in ibrutinib-treated CLL. Libraries were prepared by immunoSEQ multiplex PCR; TCRdb keeps only in-frame clonotypes and omits some of them. Among approximately 80,000 clones listed, 70% to 90% were seen once. Here the sequenced sample was PBMCs, taken before ibrutinib treatment. These receptor sequences come from a human donor with chronic lymphocytic leukemia. The CDR3 runs from the conserved cysteine through the conserved F or W. The D gene is left open where the match is weak. Only part of the rows carry a size: once, few, many, or a class if the clone is expanded.

CDR3 length	clone size	J gene	V gene	D gene	CDR3 DNA	CDR3 protein
14	-	TRBJ1-5	TRBV6-5	TRBD1	TGTGCCAGGGGGACAGGGGACAGCAATCAGCCCCAGCATTTT	CARGTGDSNQPQHF
17	-	TRBJ2-3	TRBV10-3	TRBD2	TGTGCCATCAGTGAGGTTTGGCGGGAGACGGGGCCAGATACGCAGTATTTT	CAISEVWRETGPDTQYF
13	-	TRBJ1-1	TRBV6-5	TRBD1	TGTGCCAGCAGTTACGGAGGACAGGGGTCTACTTTCTTT	CASSYGGQGSTFF
22	-	TRBJ2-3	TRBV5-1	TRBD2	TGCGCCAGCAGCTTGTTTCAGACGGGAGGGTACATGAGCCAACAGATCACAGATACGCAGTATTTT	CASSLFQTGGYMSQQITDTQYF
16	-	TRBJ1-2	TRBV19	TRBD1	TGTGCCAGTAGTACAGACACAGGGACAGGGGTTTCTGGCTACACCTTC	CASSTDTGTGVSGYTF
15	-	TRBJ2-7	TRBV28	-	TGTGCCAGCAGTTTGCCGGCGGGGAACTCCTACGAGCAGTACTTC	CASSLPAGNSYEQYF
14	-	TRBJ1-1	TRBV21-1	-	TGTGCCAGCAACCACAGGCGGATGAACACTGAAGCTTTCTTT	CASNHRRMNTEAFF
15	-	TRBJ2-1	TRBV2	TRBD2	TGTGCCAGCAGTGAAAGCTCCGGGGGCGGGAGGTTTCTGTTCTTC	CASSESSGGGRFLFF
15	-	TRBJ1-3	TRBV19	-	TGTGCCAGTAGTATCAACAGGGAAATTGGAAACACCATATATTTT	CASSINREIGNTIYF
14	-	TRBJ2-4	TRBV4-1	-	TGCGCCAGCAGCCAAGATCTAGCCAAAAACATTCAGTACTTC	CASSQDLAKNIQYF
18	once	TRBJ2-2	TRBV18	TRBD1	TGTGCCAGCTCACCCCGGACCTTACAGGGGTCGAACACCGGGGAGCTGTTTTTT	CASSPRTLQGSNTGELFF
15	few	TRBJ2-1	TRBV5-1	TRBD2	TGCGCCAGCAGGTTAAGCGGGAGTTACTCCAATGAGCAGTTCTTC	CASRLSGSYSNEQFF
11	-	TRBJ2-7	TRBV27	-	TGTGCCAGCATCTTGGGCGGCGAGCAGTACTTC	CASILGGEQYF
11	-	TRBJ2-5	TRBV7-7	-	TGTGCCATCGCCCGGGGGGAGACCCAGTACTTC	CAIARGETQYF
15	-	TRBJ1-4	TRBV9	TRBD1	TGTGCCAGCAGCGCCCTGGACAGGGGCAGTGAAAAACTGTTTTTT	CASSALDRGSEKLFF
15	-	TRBJ2-3	TRBV25-1	TRBD1	TGTGCCAGCAGTGACGGAACAGGGGGTAAGAAGACGCAGTATTTT	CASSDGTGGKKTQYF
16	-	TRBJ2-7	TRBV4-1	-	TGCGCCAGCAGCCCCCTTTATAGAGCCGGTCCTCGGGAGCAGTACTTC	CASSPLYRAGPREQYF
15	-	TRBJ1-1	TRBV4-1	-	TGCGCCAGCAGCCAAGATCTCCGGGGGAACACTGAAGCTTTCTTT	CASSQDLRGNTEAFF
16	once	TRBJ1-5	TRBV19	TRBD1	TGTGCCAGTAGTATAGATGGAGACAGGGTAGATCAGCCCCAGCATTTT	CASSIDGDRVDQPQHF
16	-	TRBJ1-2	TRBV6-5	-	TGTGCCAGCAGTTACTCGAATCAGGGCAGCTACTATGGCTACACCTTC	CASSYSNQGSYYGYTF
13	once	TRBJ1-2	TRBV5-4	-	TGTGCCAGCAGCTTGGGCCCCAACCATGGCTACACCTTC	CASSLGPNHGYTF